These 18 T cell receptor beta chains share one sample of origin, sequenced in a study of vaccination effects on CD4 cells after COVID-19. At the end of about 9 days of culture, CD4+ T cells were isolated. Sequencing was performed with immunoSEQ multiplex PCR; in TCRdb, only in-frame clones are kept and a portion is missing. Of about 28,000 clones listed, over 55% are singletons. These receptors have no known antigen. The source was CD4+ T cells from PBMCs cultured without peptide, collected before COVID-19 vaccination. These receptors were obtained from a human donor who received a COVID-19 vaccine.

This clone was detected only a few times. The chain is built from TRBV5-6 and TRBJ2-4, with 11 bases identical to TRBD2. J was trimmed by 3 bases and V by 1 base; bases with no gene match: 6. The CDR3 loop spans 17 amino acids. Germline-derived CDR1 and CDR2 are SGHDT and YYEEEE. The CDR3 bases are TGTGCCAGCAGCTTGCTGCTAGCGGGGGGTGGCAAAAACATTCAGTACTTC. Amino acids: CASSLLLAGGGKNIQYF.

The chain has TRBV30 and TRBJ2-2, with TRBD1 as a possible D gene (5 bases). Trimming shortened V by 1 base and J by 4 bases, and 13 bases separated the two germline ends. CDR3 length: 15 residues. Germline loops: CDR1 GTSNPN, CDR2 SVGIG (reference sequence). CDR3 in DNA: TGTGCCTGGAGTGGCAGGGAATGGGCCACCGGGGAGCTGTTTTTT. This codes for CAWSGREWATGELFF.

Relative to its sample, this clone is medium-sized. The chain links TRBV21-1 to TRBJ1-2. TRBV21-1 is given as a pseudogene. The CDR3 has 16 amino acids. The CDR3 DNA sequence: TGTGCCAGCAGCAAAAAGAGGGGGGTGCGCTACTATGGCTACACCTTC. The encoded protein is CASSKKRGVRYYGYTF.

This clone was seen only once. The sample contains more than one DNA sequence encoding this CDR3. This sequence joins TRBV5-1 and TRBJ1-3; 11 bases fit TRBD1. The V segment lost 2 bases and the J segment 1 base; nucleotides outside the gene matches: 11. Germline V gene lookup returns CDR1 SGHRS and CDR2 YFSETQ. CDR3 length: 19 amino acids. CDR3 residues: CASSLGTGGSLSSGNTIYF. CDR3 nucleotides: TGCGCCAGCAGCTTAGGGACAGGGGGGAGTTTGAGTTCTGGAAACACCATATATTTT.

The chain carries TRBV6-5 and TRBJ2-7; weak D call: TRBD1 (6 bases). This CDR3 region has 15 residues. The V end lost 8 bases, the J end lost 2 bases, and 19 bases lay between the germline ends. Germline loops: CDR1 MNHEY, CDR2 SVGAGI. CDR3 nucleotides: TGTGCCAGCTCCCCCAGACAGGACGTAGCCTACGAGCAGTACTTC. This translates into CASSPRQDVAYEQYF.

CDR3 protein: CASSLSTGNTGELFF. The CDR3 DNA is TGTGCCAGCAGCCTATCGACAGGGAACACCGGGGAGCTGTTTTTT. The chain is built from TRBV9 and TRBJ2-2, with a possible D match to TRBD1 (6 bases). The V and J ends lost 4 bases and 1 base respectively, with 11 bases between them. Per the germline V gene, CDR1 is SGDLS and CDR2 is YYNGEE. The CDR3 covers 15 residues.

The chain is built from TRBV15 and TRBJ1-4; weak D call: TRBD1 (6 bases). The CDR3 totals 18 residues. CDR1 is LNHNV, CDR2 YYDKDF, per germline (reference sequence). V shed 0 bases and J shed 6 bases, with 20 bases lying between them. CDR3 in amino acids: CATSRDSKKLGGHEKLFF. The CDR3 DNA reads TGTGCCACCAGCAGAGACTCAAAGAAACTCGGGGGCCATGAAAAACTGTTTTTT.

J is TRBJ2-1 and V is TRBV11-2; the match to TRBD2 covers 10 bases. The CDR3 spans 17 residues. V lost 2 bases and J lost 8; bases outside the gene matches: 12. Germline values: CDR1 SGHAT, CDR2 FQNNGV. The CDR3 protein is CASSLFSGSGRSDEQFF. In DNA form, the CDR3 reads TGTGCCAGCAGCTTATTCTCGGGTAGCGGGAGGTCCGATGAGCAGTTCTTC.

The gene calls are TRBV7-7 and TRBJ2-5, with 13 positions matching TRBD2. The V gene end was trimmed by 5 bases and the J gene end by 9 bases; junction bases not matched to a gene: 0. The CDR3 contains 12 residues. CDR1 and CDR2 from the germline V gene are SSHAT and FNYEAQ (reference sequence). CDR3 loop: CASSGLAGAQYF. DNA of the CDR3: TGTGCCAGCAGCGGACTAGCGGGGGCCCAGTACTTC.

The V call is TRBV5-4, the J call TRBJ2-1; D perhaps matches TRBD2 (7 bases). CDR3 length: 15 amino acids. Between the trimmed V and J ends, which lost 2 bases and 4 bases, there was a span of 13 bases. Germline lookup yields CDR1 SGHNT and CDR2 YYREEE (reference sequence). In DNA form, the CDR3 reads TGTGCCAGCAGCTTCGGCGGGGGCGTGTACAATGAGCAGTTCTTC. Protein product: CASSFGGGVYNEQFF.

The chain employs TRBV6-5 and TRBJ1-1; 9 nucleotides align to TRBD1. After removal of 6 bases from V and 7 bases from J, the junction contained 9 bases not matched to a gene. There are 14 residues in the CDR3. From germline, CDR1 is MNHEY and CDR2 SVGAGI. CDR3 coding DNA: TGTGCCAGCAGGGGGGGACAGGGTAGGGTTGAAGCTTTCTTT. Protein: CASRGGQGRVEAFF.

J is TRBJ1-2 and V is TRBV7-9; 8 bases fit TRBD1. Trimming took 5 bases from V and 7 from J; bases not matched to a gene: 18. The CDR3 is made up of 17 amino acids. Germline V CDR1 and CDR2: SEHNR, FQNEAQ (reference sequence). DNA of the CDR3: TGTGCCAGCAGCCCCTTATGGTCGACAGGGGTTAGCGGTGGCTACACCTTC. This codes for CASSPLWSTGVSGGYTF.

This clone was observed a few times. The J gene is TRBJ2-2, the V gene TRBV9; D is tentatively TRBD1 or TRBD2 (6 bases each). The CDR3 has 18 residues. Trimming shortened V by 0 bases and J by 4 bases, and 19 bases separated the two germline ends. From germline, CDR1 is SGDLS and CDR2 YYNGEE. The CDR3 DNA sequence: TGTGCCAGCAGCGTAGAATCTACAGGGAGGTTGGGCACCGGGGAGCTGTTTTTT. Its protein product is CASSVESTGRLGTGELFF.

The rearrangement uses TRBV6-5 and TRBJ1-1; D is ambiguous. V lost 8 bases, J lost 0 bases, and 13 bases lay in between. This CDR3 contains 14 residues. Per the germline V gene, CDR1 is MNHEY and CDR2 is SVGAGI. CDR3 sequence reads: CASDGSYMNTEAFF. CDR3 nucleotide sequence: TGTGCCAGCGACGGCAGCTATATGAACACTGAAGCTTTCTTT.

This clone was seen more than once but under ten times. This sequence joins TRBV30 and TRBJ1-1; D is unresolved. Trimming took 3 bases from V and 1 from J, leaving 9 bases between them. The germline V gene has CDR1 GTSNPN and CDR2 SVGIG (reference sequence). The CDR3 length is 13 residues. The DNA for the CDR3 is TGTGCCTGGAGCCAGACCGGGAACACTGAAGCTTTCTTT. It encodes CAWSQTGNTEAFF.

J is TRBJ2-5 and V is TRBV27; D possibly corresponds to TRBD2 (6 bases). The germline CDR1 and CDR2 sequences are MNHEY and SMNVEV (reference sequence). The CDR3 loop spans 16 amino acids. Trimming took 7 bases from V and 1 from J, leaving 19 bases between them. The CDR3 bases are TGTGCCAGCACCCTTGGGCCCACGGGACTCCAAGAGACCCAGTACTTC. Its protein product is CASTLGPTGLQETQYF.

The chain is built from TRBV20-1 and TRBJ2-1; D is possibly TRBD2 (6 bases). CDR1 is DFQATT and CDR2 is SNEGSKA in the germline V gene (reference sequence). V was trimmed by 3 bases and J by 12 bases, leaving 21 bases between them. The CDR3 spans 14 residues. CDR3 protein: CSASAEAGFGAQFF. CDR3 nucleotide sequence: TGCAGTGCTAGTGCGGAAGCGGGTTTTGGCGCGCAGTTCTTC.

This rearrangement joins TRBV10-3 to TRBJ2-7, with 8 bases aligning to TRBD1. Germline V lookup: CDR1 ENHRY, CDR2 SYGVKD. The ends lost 2 bases at V and 3 bases at J; junction bases unmatched: 3. The CDR3 totals 14 residues. As DNA, the CDR3 is TGTGCCATCAGTGAGCGAGGACAGGGCTACGAGCAGTACTTC. Protein product: CAISERGQGYEQYF.